This TCR beta chain stems from a study of blood T cell repertoires in COVID-19. Study-level background: The United States, Italy and Spain were the sources of the acute and convalescent COVID-19 samples. PBMCs, B-cell-depleted T cells, or T cells provided the cDNA or gDNA that made up the material.

Germline CDR1 is LGHDT and CDR2 is YNNKEL (reference sequence). This CDR3 spans 15 amino acids. Trimming removed 2 bases from V and 0 bases from J, with 5 bases in between. Original processing methods: The assay estimated nucleated cells by amplifying reference gene primers. Data came from immunoSEQ multiplex PCR; TCRdb stores just in-frame clones and leaves some out. The V and J calls and clone size are taken from that table; D and trimming were inferred from the DNA. The data contain 100,000 to 140,000 clones, approximately 84% of them singletons. The sequence derives from a human donor in a cohort sampled during active COVID-19. Sequenced input: peripheral blood. This chain connects TRBV3-1 (or the pseudogene TRBV3-2) to TRBJ2-6; D is uncertain. The CDR3 sequence: CASSQPYSGANVLTF. The CDR3, as DNA: TGTGCCAGCAGCCAACCTTACTCTGGGGCCAACGTCCTGACTTTC.